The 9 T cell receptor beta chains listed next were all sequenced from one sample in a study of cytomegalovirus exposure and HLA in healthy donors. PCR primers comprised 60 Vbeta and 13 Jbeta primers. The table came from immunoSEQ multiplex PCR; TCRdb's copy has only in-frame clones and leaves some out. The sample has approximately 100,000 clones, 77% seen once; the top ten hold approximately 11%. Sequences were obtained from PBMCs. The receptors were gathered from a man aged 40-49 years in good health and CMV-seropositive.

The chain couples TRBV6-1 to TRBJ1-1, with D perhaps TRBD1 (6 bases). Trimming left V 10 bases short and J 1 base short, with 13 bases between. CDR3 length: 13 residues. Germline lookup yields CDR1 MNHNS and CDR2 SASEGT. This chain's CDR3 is CAITGTSNTEAFF. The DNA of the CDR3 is TGTGCCATCACCGGGACATCGAACACTGAAGCTTTCTTT.

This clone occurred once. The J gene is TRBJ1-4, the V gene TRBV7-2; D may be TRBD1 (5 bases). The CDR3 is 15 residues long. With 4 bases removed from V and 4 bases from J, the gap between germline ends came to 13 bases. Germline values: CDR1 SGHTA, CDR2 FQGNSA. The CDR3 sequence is CASSWFDSRNEKLFF. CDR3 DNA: TGTGCCAGCAGCTGGTTCGACAGTCGTAATGAAAAACTGTTTTTT.

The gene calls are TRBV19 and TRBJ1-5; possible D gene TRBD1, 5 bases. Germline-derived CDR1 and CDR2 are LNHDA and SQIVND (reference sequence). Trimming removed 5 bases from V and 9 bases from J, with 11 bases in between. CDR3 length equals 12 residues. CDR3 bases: TGTGCCAGTAGTGGCCGGGGGTGGCCCCAGCATTTT. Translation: CASSGRGWPQHF.

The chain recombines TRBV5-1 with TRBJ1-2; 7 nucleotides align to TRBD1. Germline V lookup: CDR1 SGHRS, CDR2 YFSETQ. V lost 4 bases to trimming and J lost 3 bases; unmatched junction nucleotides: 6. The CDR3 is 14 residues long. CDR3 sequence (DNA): TGCGCCAGCAGCATCGGACAGGTGGACTATGGCTACACCTTC. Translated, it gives CASSIGQVDYGYTF.

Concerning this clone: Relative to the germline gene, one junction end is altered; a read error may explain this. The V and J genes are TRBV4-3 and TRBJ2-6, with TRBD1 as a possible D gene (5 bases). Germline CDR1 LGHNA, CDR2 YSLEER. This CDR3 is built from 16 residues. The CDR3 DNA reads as TGCGCCAGCAGCCAAGGGGCAGCCTCTGGGGCCAACGGCCTGACTTTC. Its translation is CASSQGAASGANGLTF.

CDR3 DNA sequence: TGTGCCAGCAGCGAGGGGGGGGGTAAGGCTGAAGCTTTCTTT. Amino acid sequence: CASSEGGGKAEAFF. V is TRBV6-6 and J is TRBJ1-1, with D perhaps matching TRBD1 (6 bases). V was pared by 6 bases and J by 6 bases, with 17 bases between. This CDR3 is 14 amino acids long. Germline V gene sequence: CDR1 MNHNY, CDR2 SVGAGI (reference sequence).

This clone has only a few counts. This CDR3 reads CASSLGDRVSNSNQPQHF. Here the CDR3 DNA reads TGTGCCAGCAGTTTAGGGGACAGGGTCTCAAATAGCAATCAGCCCCAGCATTTT. V gene TRBV7-3 combines with J gene TRBJ1-5, with TRBD1 matching 9 bases. This CDR3 comprises 18 residues. Trimming cost V 6 bases and J 0 bases; bases outside gene matches: 12. The V gene's germline CDR1 is SGHTA and CDR2 FQGTGA.

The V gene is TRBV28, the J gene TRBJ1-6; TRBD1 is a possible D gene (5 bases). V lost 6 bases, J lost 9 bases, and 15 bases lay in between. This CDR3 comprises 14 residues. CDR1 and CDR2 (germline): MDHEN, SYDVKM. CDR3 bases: TGTGCCAGCAGGAGCAGCCTCAGGGTTTCACCCCTCCACTTT. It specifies CASRSSLRVSPLHF.

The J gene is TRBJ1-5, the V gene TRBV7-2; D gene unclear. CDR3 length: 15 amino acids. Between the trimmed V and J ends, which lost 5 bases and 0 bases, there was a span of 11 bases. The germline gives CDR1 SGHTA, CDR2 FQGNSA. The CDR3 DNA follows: TGTGCCAGCAGCCCCGGGAGTCATAGCAATCAGCCCCAGCATTTT. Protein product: CASSPGSHSNQPQHF.